The 21 T cell receptor beta chains listed next were all sequenced from one sample in a study of blood T cell repertoires in COVID-19 (dated by TCRdb to the early 2020s). Receptors were amplified or captured by the immunoSEQ multiplex PCR assay. TCRdb holds this immuneACCESS table with in-frame rearrangements only. Some clones are missing; in checked studies, unresolved V genes explain under half, and the rest has no known cause. The sample profile shows hundreds of thousands of clones; almost 90% of them were found once. The biggest ten clones account for around 1.5% of the sample. The sequenced sample was peripheral blood. The receptors stem from a man older than 75 with acute or convalescent COVID-19.

The chain carries TRBV4-1 and TRBJ2-1; 9 bases are shared with TRBD2. Germline values: CDR1 MGHRA, CDR2 YSYEKL. V lost 3 bases to trimming and J lost 4 bases; unmatched junction nucleotides: 4. This CDR3 is built from 15 residues. In DNA, the CDR3 is TGCGCCAGCAGCCACGAGCGGGAGGTTTACAATGAGCAGTTCTTC. Translating gives CASSHEREVYNEQFF.

This chain uses TRBV27 with TRBJ2-1, with a tentative D call TRBD2 (6 bases). Germline lookup yields CDR1 MNHEY and CDR2 SMNVEV (reference sequence). Trimming stripped 6 bases from V and 0 bases from J, with 12 bases between. CDR3 length equals 15 residues. The CDR3 nucleotides are TGTGCCAGCAGATCTCTAGCGCTCTCCTACAATGAGCAGTTCTTC. It specifies CASRSLALSYNEQFF.

The CDR3 here is CASSYLPEVGELFF. CDR3 nucleotide sequence: TGTGCCAGCAGTTACCTCCCGGAGGTCGGGGAGCTGTTTTTT. The chain carries TRBV6-2 or TRBV6-3 and TRBJ2-2, with a weak D call TRBD2 (5 bases). Looked up from germline, CDR1 is MNHEY and CDR2 is SVGEGT. This CDR3 is 14 amino acids long. V dropped 2 bases and J dropped 7 bases, with 11 bases sitting between them.

The chain combines TRBV6-5 with TRBJ2-7; D remains unclear. CDR1 and CDR2 from the germline V gene are MNHEY and SVGAGI. V was cut by 3 bases and J by 0 bases, with 6 bases left in between. This CDR3 has 13 residues. CDR3 sequence: CASSYTSSYEQYF. The CDR3 nucleotides read TGTGCCAGCAGTTATACAAGCTCCTACGAGCAGTACTTC.

This clone was detected only a few times. Other DNA sequences of this sample code for an identical CDR3. J is TRBJ2-7 and V is TRBV27; 9 bases map to TRBD2. J gave up 1 base and V 3 bases, and 4 bases lay outside the gene matches. Germline-derived CDR1 and CDR2 are MNHEY and SMNVEV (reference sequence). CDR3 length equals 15 residues. Here the CDR3 reads CASSFSGGNSYEQYF. CDR3 DNA: TGTGCCAGCAGTTTTAGCGGGGGTAATTCCTACGAGCAGTACTTC.

The chain uses TRBV7-9 and TRBJ1-5, with TRBD1 identical over 7 bases. The CDR3 has 13 amino acids. With V trimmed by 5 bases and J by 4 bases, 2 bases remained unmatched. Germline V gene data show CDR1 as SEHNR and CDR2 as FQNEAQ (reference sequence). CDR3 amino acids: CASSGQVNQPQHF. CDR3 bases: TGTGCCAGCAGCGGACAGGTGAATCAGCCCCAGCATTTT. The entire variable domain, with the rest obtained from reference TRBV7-9 and TRBJ1-5, is as follows: DTGVSQNPRHKITKRGQNVTFRCDPISEHNRLYWYRQTLGQGPEFLTYFQNEAQLEKSRLLSDRFSAERPKGSFSTLEIQRTEQGDSAMYLCASSGQVNQPQHFGDGTRLSIL.

As to this clone: The junction shows a germline mismatch at one end, possibly a read error. J is TRBJ2-4 and V is TRBV2, with D possibly matching TRBD2 (6 bases). CDR1 is SNHLY and CDR2 is FYNNEI in the germline V gene. The CDR3 runs 12 residues. The CDR3 DNA sequence: TGTGCCAGCAGTGAAGCGCGGGAAGCCTGTTCCTTC. Residues: CASSEAREACSF.

The chain recombines TRBV12-3 or TRBV12-4 with TRBJ2-7, with D uncertain. Trimming shortened V by 5 bases and J by 6 bases, and 11 bases separated the two germline ends. The CDR3 consists of 12 residues. The CDR3 spells CASSGDGVEQYF. Here the CDR3 DNA reads TGTGCCAGCAGTGGAGACGGAGTCGAGCAGTACTTC.

The chain couples TRBV12-3 or TRBV12-4 to TRBJ1-5, with TRBD1 identical over 9 bases. V shed 5 bases and J 8 bases; nucleotides not matched to a gene: 4. This CDR3 spans 13 amino acids. The CDR3 sequence: CASSPRTGEPQHF. The CDR3 DNA is TGTGCCAGCAGTCCCCGGACAGGGGAGCCCCAGCATTTT.

The V and J genes are TRBV3-1 (or the pseudogene TRBV3-2) and TRBJ1-4; tentative D call: TRBD1 (6 bases). Germline-derived CDR1 and CDR2 are LGHDT and YNNKEL (reference sequence). Trimming shortened V by 1 base and J by 0 bases, and 15 bases separated the two germline ends. The CDR3 consists of 18 residues. As DNA, the CDR3 is TGTGCCAGCAGCCAAGCTCCGCCAGGGGCGGCAACTAATGAAAAACTGTTTTTT. Its translation: CASSQAPPGAATNEKLFF.

The chain employs TRBV12-5 and TRBJ1-4; 10 positions match TRBD1. Germline trimming cut 3 bases from V and 8 bases from J; bases unmatched to any gene: 6. The CDR3 sequence is 15 residues long. CDR1 and CDR2 (germline): LGHNT, FRNRAP. For the CDR3, the DNA is TGTGCTAGTGGTTTCCTGGGACAGGGGTGGGAAAAACTGTTTTTT. Its protein is CASGFLGQGWEKLFF.

V and J are TRBV18 and TRBJ1-5, with D hard to call. The CDR3 runs 13 residues. Germline CDR1 reads KGHSH; CDR2 reads LQKENI. V lost 4 bases and J lost 3, with 7 bases in between. The CDR3 DNA reads TGTGCCAGCTCACAAGGAGTCAATCAGCCCCAGCATTTT. Translating gives CASSQGVNQPQHF. Together with reference TRBV18 and TRBJ1-5, the CDR3 gives the full variable domain: NAGVMQNPRHLVRRRGQEARLRCSPMKGHSHVYWYRQLPEEGLKFMVYLQKENIIDESGMPKERFSAEFPKEGPSILRIQQVVRGDSAAYFCASSQGVNQPQHFGDGTRLSIL.

The V call is TRBV27, the J call TRBJ1-2; 11 bases are shared with TRBD1. Unmatched junction bases numbered 6, after V lost 1 base and J lost 2 bases. The CDR3 loop spans 17 amino acids. Per germline, CDR1 MNHEY and CDR2 SMNVEV (reference sequence). CDR3 loop: CASSLFGQGADNYGYTF. In DNA form, the CDR3 reads TGTGCCAGCAGTTTATTTGGACAGGGGGCCGACAACTATGGCTACACCTTC.

The chain couples TRBV28 to TRBJ1-5; the D is unclear. V lost 4 bases and J 7 bases, leaving 8 bases between the germline ends. Germline V gene data show CDR1 as MDHEN and CDR2 as SYDVKM. The CDR3 covers 12 residues. Written as DNA, the CDR3 is TGTGCCAGCAGTTCGGGATTCCAGCCCCAGCATTTT. Translated: CASSSGFQPQHF. The full variable domain, rest sourced from reference TRBV28 and TRBJ1-5, is DVKVTQSSRYLVKRTGEKVFLECVQDMDHENMFWYRQDPGLGLRLIYFSYDVKMKEKGDIPEGYSVSREKKERFSLILESASTNQTSMYLCASSSGFQPQHFGDGTRLSIL.

The chain couples TRBV19 to TRBJ2-2, with 11 bases lining up with TRBD1. The germline gives CDR1 LNHDA, CDR2 SQIVND (reference sequence). Unmatched junction bases numbered 9, after V lost 1 base and J lost 5 bases. CDR3 size: 18 residues. The CDR3, as DNA: TGTGCCAGTAGTATAGCCGGGACAGGGGGGTCGTTGACCGGGGAGCTGTTTTTT. Translating gives CASSIAGTGGSLTGELFF.

The J gene is TRBJ2-3, the V gene TRBV5-1; 7 bases map to TRBD1. The CDR3 loop spans 16 amino acids. V shed 0 bases, J shed 4 bases, and the junction held 8 bases outside the gene matches. Germline V gene lookup returns CDR1 SGHRS and CDR2 YFSETQ. Here the CDR3 reads CASSLEVTGRADTQYF. CDR3 sequence (DNA): TGCGCCAGCAGCTTGGAGGTGACAGGGCGGGCAGATACGCAGTATTTT.

The table lists this clone with a count of one. This CDR3 is also generated by other DNA sequences in the sample. This rearrangement joins TRBV7-2 to TRBJ1-1, with 9 bases lining up with TRBD1. CDR3 length equals 14 residues. Trimming removed 3 bases from V and 2 bases from J; junction bases left unmatched: 1. Germline V gives CDR1 SGHTA, CDR2 FQGNSA. CDR3 residues: CASSFTGGNTEAFF. CDR3 nucleotide sequence: TGTGCCAGCAGCTTCACAGGGGGCAACACTGAAGCTTTCTTT.

CDR3 sequence: CASSTGQGDQPQHF. The CDR3, as DNA: TGCGCCAGCAGCACAGGACAGGGCGATCAGCCCCAGCATTTT. The V gene is TRBV5-1, the J gene TRBJ1-5; 8 positions match TRBD1. J gave up 5 bases and V 4 bases, and 5 bases lay outside the gene matches. Germline assignment: CDR1 SGHRS and CDR2 YFSETQ. The CDR3 spans 14 residues.

The V and J genes are TRBV11-2 and TRBJ2-2, with a weak D call TRBD1 (5 bases). Trimming shortened V by 6 bases and J by 5 bases, and 16 bases separated the two germline ends. The CDR3 extends over 15 amino acids. CDR1 is SGHAT and CDR2 is FQNNGV in the germline V gene. CDR3 nucleotide sequence: TGTGCCAGCAGGGTTGGCAGGGCAGGGACCGGGGAGCTGTTTTTT. Its protein product is CASRVGRAGTGELFF.

J is TRBJ1-2 and V is TRBV29-1, with TRBD1 matching 7 bases. The CDR3 is 13 amino acids. Trimming took 3 bases from V and 4 from J; bases not matched to a gene: 5. Per the germline V gene, CDR1 is SQVTM and CDR2 is ANQGSEA. Here the CDR3 DNA reads TGCAGCGTTGATTCAGGGGGTCGCTATGGCTACACCTTC. Amino acids: CSVDSGGRYGYTF.

This chain joins TRBV6-4 and TRBJ1-6; 8 nucleotides align to TRBD1. The CDR3 loop spans 15 amino acids. V lost 0 bases, J lost 7 bases, and 2 bases stayed unmatched. CDR1 MRHNA and CDR2 SNTAGT come from the germline V gene. CDR3 coding DNA: TGTGCCAGCAGTGACTCGGGACAGGTGAATTCACCCCTCCACTTT. This codes for CASSDSGQVNSPLHF.